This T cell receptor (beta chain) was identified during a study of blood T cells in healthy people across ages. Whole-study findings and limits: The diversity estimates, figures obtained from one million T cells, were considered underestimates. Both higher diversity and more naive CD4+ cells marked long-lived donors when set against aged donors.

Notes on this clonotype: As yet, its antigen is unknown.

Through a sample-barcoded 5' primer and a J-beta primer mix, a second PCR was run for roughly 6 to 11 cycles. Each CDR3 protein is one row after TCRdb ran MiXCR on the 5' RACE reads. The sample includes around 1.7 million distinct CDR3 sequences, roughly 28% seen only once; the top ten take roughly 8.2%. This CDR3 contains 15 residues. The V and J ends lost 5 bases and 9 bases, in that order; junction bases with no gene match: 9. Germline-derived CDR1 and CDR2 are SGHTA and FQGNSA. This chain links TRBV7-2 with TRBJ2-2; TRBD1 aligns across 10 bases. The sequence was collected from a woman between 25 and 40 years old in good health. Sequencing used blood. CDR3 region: CASSLGTGEGRELFF. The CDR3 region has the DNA TGTGCCAGCAGCCTCGGGACAGGGGAGGGCAGGGAGCTGTTTTTT.